This T cell receptor (beta chain) was sequenced for a study of CD4 T cells in relation to SARS-CoV-2 and coronaviruses. Turning to the study itself: ViraFEST: roughly ten-day antigen culture of PBMCs, then TCR beta CDR3 sequencing. Negative control cultures got HIV-1 Nef peptides or no peptide.

Only in-frame clones appear in the TCRdb table, and some are missing; sequencing was by immunoSEQ multiplex PCR. This table holds about 21,000 clones, 60% to 80% found once. Findings and limits, study-wide: Each donor contributed either pre-pandemic or post-infection samples, not both.

Concerning this clone itself: Its cognate antigen is unknown.

V was shortened by 4 bases and J by 4 bases, with 18 bases between the two germline ends. Looked up from germline, CDR1 is LGHDT and CDR2 is YNNKEL (reference sequence). The CDR3 has 16 residues. Before the COVID-19 pandemic, during about 2010-2018, CD4+ T cells were taken from unexposed donors. Isolation of CD4+ T cells took place after roughly nine days in culture. Cells permitting, SARS-CoV-2 S/N and four cold-coronavirus spikes were tested on unexposed-donor CD4+ T cells. The origin of this receptor is a human donor in good health. The sample taken for sequencing was CD4+ T cells from PBMCs, cultured in vitro. The chain carries TRBV3-1 (or the pseudogene TRBV3-2) and TRBJ2-3; tentative D call: TRBD2 (5 bases). The CDR3 loop reads CASSPDGIPFPDTQYF. The CDR3, as DNA: TGTGCCAGCAGCCCAGACGGGATCCCTTTCCCAGATACGCAGTATTTT.